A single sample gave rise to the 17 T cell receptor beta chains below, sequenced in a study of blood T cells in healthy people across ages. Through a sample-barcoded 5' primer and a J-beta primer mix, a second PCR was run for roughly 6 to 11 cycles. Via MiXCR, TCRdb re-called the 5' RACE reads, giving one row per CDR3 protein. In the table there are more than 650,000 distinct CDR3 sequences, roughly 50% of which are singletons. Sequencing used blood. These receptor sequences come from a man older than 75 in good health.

DNA for the CDR3: TGTGCCAGCAGCCCTAGTGCAGGACGGGAGCAGTACTTC. Protein: CASSPSAGREQYF. This sequence joins TRBV9 and TRBJ2-5; tentative D call: TRBD2 (6 bases). The CDR3 has 13 residues. The V gene lost 4 bases and the J gene lost 11 bases, with 18 bases spanning the gap. Germline V gives CDR1 SGDLS, CDR2 YYNGEE.

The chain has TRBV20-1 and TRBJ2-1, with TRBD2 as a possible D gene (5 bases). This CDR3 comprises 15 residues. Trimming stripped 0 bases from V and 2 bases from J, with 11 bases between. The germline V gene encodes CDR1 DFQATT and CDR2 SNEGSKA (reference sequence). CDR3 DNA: TGCAGTGCTAGAGATCAGTCTAGCCCCTACAATGAGCAGTTCTTC. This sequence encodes CSARDQSSPYNEQFF.

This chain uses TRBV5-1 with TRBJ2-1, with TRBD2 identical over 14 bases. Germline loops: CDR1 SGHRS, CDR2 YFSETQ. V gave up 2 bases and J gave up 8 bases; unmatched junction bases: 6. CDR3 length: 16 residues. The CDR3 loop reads CASSLLTSGREDEQFF. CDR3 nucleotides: TGCGCCAGCAGCTTACTGACTAGCGGGAGGGAGGATGAGCAGTTCTTC.

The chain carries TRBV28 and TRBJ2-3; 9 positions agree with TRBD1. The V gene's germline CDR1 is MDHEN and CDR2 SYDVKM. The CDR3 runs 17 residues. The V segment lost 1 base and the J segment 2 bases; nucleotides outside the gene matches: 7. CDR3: CASSLLGDREFTDTQYF. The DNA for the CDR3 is TGTGCCAGCAGTTTATTAGGGGACAGGGAATTCACAGATACGCAGTATTTT. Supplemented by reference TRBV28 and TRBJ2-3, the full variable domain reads DVKVTQSSRYLVKRTGEKVFLECVQDMDHENMFWYRQDPGLGLRLIYFSYDVKMKEKGDIPEGYSVSREKKERFSLILESASTNQTSMYLCASSLLGDREFTDTQYFGPGTRLTVL.

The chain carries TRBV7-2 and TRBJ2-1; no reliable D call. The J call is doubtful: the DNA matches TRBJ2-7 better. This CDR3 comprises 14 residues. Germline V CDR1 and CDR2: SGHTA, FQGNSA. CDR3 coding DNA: TGTGCCAGCAGCTCCATCCCAAATTACAATGAGCAGTACTTC. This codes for CASSSIPNYNEQYF.

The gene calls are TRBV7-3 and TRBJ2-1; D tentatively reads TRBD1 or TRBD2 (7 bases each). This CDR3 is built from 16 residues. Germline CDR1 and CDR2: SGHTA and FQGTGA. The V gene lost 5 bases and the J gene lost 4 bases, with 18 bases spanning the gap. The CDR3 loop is CASSEVSGTVYNEQFF. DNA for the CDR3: TGTGCCAGCAGCGAAGTCAGCGGGACAGTATACAATGAGCAGTTCTTC.

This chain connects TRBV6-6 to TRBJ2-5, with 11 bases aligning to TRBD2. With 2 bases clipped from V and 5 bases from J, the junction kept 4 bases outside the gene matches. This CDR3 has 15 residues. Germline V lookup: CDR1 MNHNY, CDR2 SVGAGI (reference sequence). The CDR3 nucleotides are TGTGCCAGCAGTTACCGTTCTAGCGGGGGGGAGACCCAGTACTTC. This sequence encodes CASSYRSSGGETQYF.

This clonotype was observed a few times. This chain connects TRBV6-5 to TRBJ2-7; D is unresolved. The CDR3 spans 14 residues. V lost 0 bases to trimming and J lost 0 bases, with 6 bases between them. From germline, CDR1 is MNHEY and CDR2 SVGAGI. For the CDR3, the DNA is TGTGCCAGCAGTTACTCCCAGCGCTCCTACGAGCAGTACTTC. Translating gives CASSYSQRSYEQYF.

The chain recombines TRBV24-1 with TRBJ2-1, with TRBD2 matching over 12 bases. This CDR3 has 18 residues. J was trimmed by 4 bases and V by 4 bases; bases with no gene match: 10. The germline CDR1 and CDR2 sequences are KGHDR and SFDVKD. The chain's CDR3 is CATSEGGLAGSWYNEQFF. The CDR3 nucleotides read TGTGCCACCAGTGAGGGCGGACTAGCGGGAAGTTGGTACAATGAGCAGTTCTTC.

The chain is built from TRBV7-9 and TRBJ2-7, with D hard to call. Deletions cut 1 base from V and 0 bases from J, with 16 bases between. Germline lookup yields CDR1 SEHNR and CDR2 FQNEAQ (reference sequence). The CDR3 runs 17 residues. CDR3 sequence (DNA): TGTGCCAGCAGCTTAGAGGGCACTTTCGCCGACTCCTACGAGCAGTACTTC. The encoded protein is CASSLEGTFADSYEQYF.

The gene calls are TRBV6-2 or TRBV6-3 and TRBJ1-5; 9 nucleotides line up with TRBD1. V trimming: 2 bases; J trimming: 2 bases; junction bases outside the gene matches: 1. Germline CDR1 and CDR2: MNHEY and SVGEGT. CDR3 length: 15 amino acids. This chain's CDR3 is CASSYDRGGNQPQHF. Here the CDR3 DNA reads TGTGCCAGCAGTTACGACAGGGGGGGCAATCAGCCCCAGCATTTT.

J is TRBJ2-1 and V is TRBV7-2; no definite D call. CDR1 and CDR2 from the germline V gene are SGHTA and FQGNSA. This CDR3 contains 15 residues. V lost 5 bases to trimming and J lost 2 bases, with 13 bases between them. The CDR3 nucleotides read TGTGCCAGCAGCGTCTCTGAGTCCCCCTACAATGAGCAGTTCTTC. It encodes CASSVSESPYNEQFF.

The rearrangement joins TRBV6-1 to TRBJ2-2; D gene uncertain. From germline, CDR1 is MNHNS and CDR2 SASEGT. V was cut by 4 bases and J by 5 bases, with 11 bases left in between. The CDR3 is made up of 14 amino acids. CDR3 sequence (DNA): TGTGCCAGCAGTGTAACGGGTACAACCGGGGAGCTGTTTTTT. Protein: CASSVTGTTGELFF.

The CDR3 bases are TGCGCCAGCGGGACAGGGGACCTAAACTATGGCTACACCTTC. The encoded protein is CASGTGDLNYGYTF. The chain carries TRBV4-1 and TRBJ1-2, with 10 bases lining up with TRBD1. V shed 8 bases, J shed 2 bases, and the junction held 5 bases outside the gene matches. The germline V gene encodes CDR1 MGHRA and CDR2 YSYEKL. The CDR3 has 14 amino acids.

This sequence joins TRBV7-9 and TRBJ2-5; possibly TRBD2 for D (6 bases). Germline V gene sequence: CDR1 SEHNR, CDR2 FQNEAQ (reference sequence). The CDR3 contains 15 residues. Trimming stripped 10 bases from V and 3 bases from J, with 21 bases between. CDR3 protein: CAILETPRGKETQYF. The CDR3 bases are TGTGCCATCCTCGAAACCCCCCGCGGGAAAGAGACCCAGTACTTC.

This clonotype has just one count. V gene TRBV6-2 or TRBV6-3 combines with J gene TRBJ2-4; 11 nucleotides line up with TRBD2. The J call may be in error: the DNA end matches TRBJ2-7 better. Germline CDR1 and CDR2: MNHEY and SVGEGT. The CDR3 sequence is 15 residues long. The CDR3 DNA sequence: TGTGCCAGCAGTCGGCCTGGACTAGCGGGTAGCGAGCAGTACTTC. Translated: CASSRPGLAGSEQYF.

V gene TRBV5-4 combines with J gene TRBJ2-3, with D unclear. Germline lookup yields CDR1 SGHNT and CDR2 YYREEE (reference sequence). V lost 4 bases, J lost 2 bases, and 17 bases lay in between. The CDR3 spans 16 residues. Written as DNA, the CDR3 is TGTGCCAGCAGCCCTGAGGTTGGTTTCCCCACAGATACGCAGTATTTT. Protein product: CASSPEVGFPTDTQYF.